The sequence of this T cell receptor (beta chain) was determined in a study of T cell changes during pregnancy in multiple sclerosis. Germline lookup yields CDR1 SGHTA and CDR2 FQGTGA. With V trimmed by 5 bases and J by 5 bases, 8 bases remained unmatched. The CDR3 is made up of 18 amino acids. Generated by immunoSEQ multiplex PCR, the TCRdb table keeps only in-frame clones and is missing some. Of about 75,000 clones in the sample, approximately 95% were seen once. The chain links TRBV7-3 to TRBJ2-2; 16 positions agree with TRBD2. The specimen was CD4+ T cells from peripheral blood mononuclear cells, collected after pregnancy. The TCR sequence derives from a female donor with multiple sclerosis, enrolled in a pregnancy study. This CDR3 reads CASSPGLAGGMRTGELFF. Written as DNA, the CDR3 is TGTGCCAGCAGCCCGGGACTAGCGGGAGGGATGAGGACCGGGGAGCTGTTTTTT. Full variable domain (missing parts from reference TRBV7-3 and TRBJ2-2): GAGVSQTPSNKVTEKGKYVELRCDPISGHTALYWYRQSLGQGPEFLIYFQGTGAADDSGLPNDRFFAVRPEGSVSTLKIQRTERGDSAVYLCASSPGLAGGMRTGELFFGEGSRLTVL.